This TCR beta chain was found in a study of shared clonotypes between healthy human individuals. From germline, CDR1 is SGDLS and CDR2 YYNGEE. The CDR3 sequence is 16 residues long. V lost 4 bases and J lost 3, with 19 bases in between. Naive-designated CD8 cells lacked CD45RO, were positively enriched for CCR7, and omitted terminally differentiated effector memory CD45RA+ cells. Splitting of each subset's genomic DNA was done evenly across several immunoSEQ plates. DNA at approximately 200 ng, approximately 30,000 T cell genomes, went into sorted-subset replicate PCRs. Sequenced by immunoSEQ multiplex PCR; TCRdb stores in-frame clones only, minus some. The sample has under 2,000,000 clones; about 95% are singletons. About this clone itself: What it binds is unknown.

Study-wide findings and caveats: Relative to their counterparts shared across all four donors, non-shared clonotypes exhibited diminished generation probabilities. Having only a few donors restricted how much genetic and exposure-history diversity was captured.

The chain uses TRBV9 and TRBJ2-5; D assignment may be TRBD1 or TRBD2 (5 bases each). The sequence was collected from a man aged 18 to 30 in good health. Input material: naive CD8+ T cells sorted from blood. In nucleotides, the CDR3 is TGTGCCAGCAGCCGGTGGGTAGGGGAGTGGGAAGAGACCCAGTACTTC. Amino acids: CASSRWVGEWEETQYF.